This T cell receptor (beta chain) appears in the sequencing data of a study of shared clonotypes between healthy human individuals. About the research overall: Three men and a couple of women, aged 18 to 49, were donors. Used for every donor were three CD4 naive, three CD4 memory, two CD8 naive and one CD8 memory plate. Findings of the study overall: The genetic and exposure-history diversity represented was limited by few donors.

This CDR3 has 15 amino acids. Trimming removed 1 base from V and 7 bases from J, with 14 bases in between. Germline V gene lookup returns CDR1 MGHRA and CDR2 YSYEKL. CD45RO-negative, CCR7-selected cells formed the naive CD8 fraction, which excluded terminally differentiated effector memory CD45RA+ cells. A remark on this clone: Its target is unknown.

Clones were sequenced by immunoSEQ multiplex PCR, and TCRdb holds only the in-frame ones, with some missing. The top ten clones hold about 1.8% of a sample with around 2,000,000 clones, about 92% of them seen once. The chain joins TRBV4-1 to TRBJ1-5; no reliable D call. The TCR was taken from a man between 18 and 35 years old in good health. Some clones in this sample may be carry-over from other donors' samples. The sequenced material came from naive CD8+ T cells from PBMCs. DNA of the CDR3: TGCGCCAGCAGCCAAGTAGGCGCCTTCGAACAGCCCCAGCATTTT. Residues: CASSQVGAFEQPQHF.